A selection of T cell receptor beta chains follows, all from one sample in a study of shared clonotypes between healthy human individuals. Assay used: immunoSEQ multiplex PCR; TCRdb lists only in-frame clones, some missing. The table lists roughly 2 million clones, about 94% of them singletons. Sequencing was done on a sample of naive CD8+ T cells sorted from blood. Receptor source: a man aged 18 to 30 in good health. The CDR3 runs from the conserved cysteine through the conserved F or W. Fields, in order: clone size, D gene, J gene, V gene, CDR3 protein, CDR3 DNA. D genes are given only for firm matches. The listing skips clone size in some rows; elsewhere it reads once, few, many or a size class.

abundance: few
d_gene: NA
j_gene: TRBJ2-1
v_gene: TRBV14
CDR3aa: CASSPQGWYNEQFF
CDR3nt: TGTGCCAGCAGCCCACAGGGTTGGTACAATGAGCAGTTCTTC

abundance: NA
d_gene: NA
j_gene: TRBJ2-1
v_gene: TRBV10-3
CDR3aa: CAISEPDSYNEQFF
CDR3nt: TGTGCCATCAGTGAGCCGGACTCTTACAATGAGCAGTTCTTC

abundance: NA
d_gene: NA
j_gene: TRBJ1-3
v_gene: TRBV4-1
CDR3aa: CASSLNSGNTIYF
CDR3nt: TGCGCCAGCAGCCTTAACTCTGGAAACACCATATATTTT

abundance: NA
d_gene: TRBD1
j_gene: TRBJ2-7
v_gene: TRBV6-1
CDR3aa: CASSEGGQSSYEQYF
CDR3nt: TGTGCCAGCAGTGAAGGGGGACAGAGCTCCTACGAGCAGTACTTC

abundance: once
d_gene: NA
j_gene: TRBJ2-3
v_gene: TRBV27
CDR3aa: CASSLMDPGEDTQYF
CDR3nt: TGTGCCAGCAGTTTAATGGACCCAGGGGAGGATACGCAGTATTTT

abundance: NA
d_gene: NA
j_gene: TRBJ1-1
v_gene: TRBV28
CDR3aa: CASNAQPQNTEAFF
CDR3nt: TGTGCCAGCAATGCACAGCCTCAGAACACTGAAGCTTTCTTT

abundance: NA
d_gene: NA
j_gene: TRBJ1-1
v_gene: TRBV11-3
CDR3aa: CASSPEGAGKAFF
CDR3nt: TGTGCCAGCAGCCCTGAAGGAGCAGGGAAGGCTTTCTTT

abundance: NA
d_gene: TRBD1
j_gene: TRBJ2-2
v_gene: TRBV11-2
CDR3aa: CASSDRVTGELFF
CDR3nt: TGTGCCAGCAGCGACAGGGTGACCGGGGAGCTGTTTTTT

abundance: NA
d_gene: NA
j_gene: TRBJ2-2
v_gene: TRBV2
CDR3aa: CASRPGTGPTAGELFF
CDR3nt: TGTGCCAGCCGTCCCGGGACCGGACCTACAGCCGGGGAGCTGTTTTTT

abundance: NA
d_gene: NA
j_gene: TRBJ2-1
v_gene: TRBV5-1
CDR3aa: CASRRWEGVADNEQFF
CDR3nt: TGCGCCAGCAGACGTTGGGAAGGGGTTGCCGACAATGAGCAGTTCTTC

abundance: NA
d_gene: TRBD2
j_gene: TRBJ2-1
v_gene: TRBV18
CDR3aa: CASSPRLAGFSYNEQFF
CDR3nt: TGTGCCAGCTCACCACGCCTAGCGGGGTTCTCCTACAATGAGCAGTTCTTC

abundance: NA
d_gene: NA
j_gene: TRBJ2-7
v_gene: TRBV27
CDR3aa: CASSLKEGVYEQYF
CDR3nt: TGTGCCAGCAGTTTAAAAGAGGGTGTCTACGAGCAGTACTTC

abundance: NA
d_gene: TRBD1
j_gene: TRBJ1-4
v_gene: TRBV2
CDR3aa: CASRGTGIGNEKPFF
CDR3nt: TGTGCCAGCAGGGGGACAGGGATCGGGAATGAAAAACCGTTTTTT

abundance: once
d_gene: NA
j_gene: TRBJ1-1
v_gene: TRBV4-1
CDR3aa: CASSQGVREERTEAFF
CDR3nt: TGCGCCAGCAGCCAAGGGGTGCGAGAGGAAAGAACTGAAGCTTTCTTT

abundance: NA
d_gene: TRBD1
j_gene: TRBJ2-1
v_gene: TRBV5-1
CDR3aa: CASSSSGQGAFDEQFF
CDR3nt: TGCGCCAGCAGCTCTAGCGGACAGGGGGCCTTTGATGAGCAGTTCTTC

abundance: NA
d_gene: TRBD2
j_gene: TRBJ2-7
v_gene: TRBV27
CDR3aa: CASSLMAGGHEQYF
CDR3nt: TGTGCCAGCAGTTTAATGGCGGGGGGCCACGAGCAGTACTTC

abundance: NA
d_gene: NA
j_gene: TRBJ1-1
v_gene: TRBV9
CDR3aa: CASRGGGGAGEAFF
CDR3nt: TGTGCCAGCAGGGGGGGTGGTGGTGCTGGTGAAGCTTTCTTT

abundance: NA
d_gene: TRBD2
j_gene: TRBJ2-7
v_gene: TRBV9
CDR3aa: CASSVNSGPSYEQYF
CDR3nt: TGTGCCAGCAGCGTAAATAGCGGGCCCTCCTACGAGCAGTACTTC

abundance: NA
d_gene: NA
j_gene: TRBJ1-2
v_gene: TRBV5-5
CDR3aa: CASDLGYGAVYGYTF
CDR3nt: TGTGCCAGCGATTTGGGTTACGGGGCAGTTTATGGCTACACCTTC

abundance: NA
d_gene: TRBD2
j_gene: TRBJ2-5
v_gene: TRBV27
CDR3aa: CASSPVAGLQETQYF
CDR3nt: TGTGCCAGCAGTCCTGTAGCGGGTCTGCAAGAGACCCAGTACTTC

abundance: once
d_gene: TRBD1
j_gene: TRBJ2-1
v_gene: TRBV5-1
CDR3aa: CASSQWDRATYNEQFF
CDR3nt: TGCGCCAGCAGCCAATGGGACAGGGCTACTTACAATGAGCAGTTCTTC

abundance: NA
d_gene: NA
j_gene: TRBJ2-1
v_gene: TRBV27
CDR3aa: CASSPLARDNEQFF
CDR3nt: TGTGCCAGCAGTCCCCTGGCGCGAGACAATGAGCAGTTCTTC

abundance: NA
d_gene: TRBD2
j_gene: TRBJ2-7
v_gene: TRBV4-1
CDR3aa: CASSQDTAGGYEQYF
CDR3nt: TGCGCCAGCAGCCAAGATACGGCGGGAGGGTACGAGCAGTACTTC

abundance: NA
d_gene: NA
j_gene: TRBJ2-7
v_gene: TRBV2
CDR3aa: CASSGAGTASYEQYF
CDR3nt: TGTGCCAGCAGCGGCGCCGGGACGGCCTCCTACGAGCAGTACTTC

abundance: NA
d_gene: NA
j_gene: TRBJ2-5
v_gene: TRBV6-5
CDR3aa: CASSYGPAQETQYF
CDR3nt: TGTGCCAGCAGTTACGGGCCGGCCCAAGAGACCCAGTACTTC

abundance: NA
d_gene: TRBD2
j_gene: TRBJ2-2
v_gene: TRBV2
CDR3aa: CASSEGLAGVVTGELFF
CDR3nt: TGTGCCAGCAGTGAAGGACTAGCGGGAGTTGTAACCGGGGAGCTGTTTTTT

abundance: NA
d_gene: NA
j_gene: TRBJ2-2
v_gene: TRBV6-6
CDR3aa: CASSSDPGELFF
CDR3nt: TGTGCCAGCAGTTCTGACCCGGGGGAGCTGTTTTTT

abundance: NA
d_gene: TRBD2
j_gene: TRBJ2-1
v_gene: TRBV19
CDR3aa: CASRAGPLNEQFF
CDR3nt: TGTGCCAGTAGAGCGGGACCCCTTAATGAGCAGTTCTTC

abundance: few
d_gene: NA
j_gene: TRBJ1-2
v_gene: TRBV28
CDR3aa: CASSFKGGGYTF
CDR3nt: TGTGCCAGCAGTTTCAAGGGTGGGGGCTACACCTTC

abundance: NA
d_gene: NA
j_gene: TRBJ1-5
v_gene: TRBV6-1
CDR3aa: CASSEWGGGSNQPQHF
CDR3nt: TGTGCCAGCAGTGAATGGGGGGGAGGGAGCAATCAGCCCCAGCATTTT

abundance: NA
d_gene: NA
j_gene: TRBJ1-4
v_gene: TRBV21-1
CDR3aa: CASSKADDATNEKLFF
CDR3nt: TGTGCCAGCAGCAAAGCTGACGACGCAACTAATGAAAAACTGTTTTTT

abundance: NA
d_gene: TRBD1
j_gene: TRBJ2-5
v_gene: TRBV4-3
CDR3aa: CASSRLTPDRTAGGETQYF
CDR3nt: TGCGCCAGCAGCCGCCTTACCCCGGACAGGACGGCCGGCGGGGAGACCCAGTACTTC

abundance: NA
d_gene: NA
j_gene: TRBJ1-4
v_gene: TRBV18
CDR3aa: CASSPPSIQSNEKLFF
CDR3nt: TGTGCCAGCTCACCACCGTCGATACAGTCTAATGAAAAACTGTTTTTT

abundance: NA
d_gene: NA
j_gene: TRBJ1-1
v_gene: TRBV10-3
CDR3aa: CAISQGWEAFF
CDR3nt: TGTGCCATCAGCCAGGGTTGGGAAGCTTTCTTT

abundance: NA
d_gene: NA
j_gene: TRBJ2-3
v_gene: TRBV19
CDR3aa: CASSIIAEADTQYF
CDR3nt: TGTGCCAGTAGTATCATCGCAGAGGCAGATACGCAGTATTTT

abundance: NA
d_gene: NA
j_gene: TRBJ2-2
v_gene: TRBV5-4
CDR3aa: CASSLERGGTGELFF
CDR3nt: TGTGCCAGCAGCTTGGAAAGGGGCGGCACCGGGGAGCTGTTTTTT

abundance: once
d_gene: TRBD2
j_gene: TRBJ2-3
v_gene: TRBV4-3
CDR3aa: CASSSRVAGGADTQYF
CDR3nt: TGCGCCAGCAGCTCCCGGGTAGCGGGAGGCGCAGATACGCAGTATTTT

abundance: NA
d_gene: NA
j_gene: TRBJ2-1
v_gene: TRBV5-4
CDR3aa: CASSLGTAGEQFF
CDR3nt: TGTGCCAGCAGCCTCGGGACTGCCGGCGAGCAGTTCTTC

abundance: NA
d_gene: TRBD2
j_gene: TRBJ2-1
v_gene: TRBV4-2
CDR3aa: CASSQLPGLAGGLGSYNEQFF
CDR3nt: TGTGCCAGCAGCCAGCTTCCGGGACTAGCGGGGGGCTTAGGCTCCTACAATGAGCAGTTCTTC

abundance: NA
d_gene: TRBD2
j_gene: TRBJ2-3
v_gene: TRBV10-1
CDR3aa: CASSESEVAGGILASDTQYF
CDR3nt: TGCGCCAGCAGTGAGTCAGAAGTAGCGGGGGGAATTTTAGCATCAGATACGCAGTATTTT

abundance: NA
d_gene: NA
j_gene: TRBJ2-3
v_gene: TRBV11-2
CDR3aa: CASSSGNRITDTQYF
CDR3nt: TGTGCCAGCAGCTCCGGCAACAGAATCACAGATACGCAGTATTTT

abundance: once
d_gene: NA
j_gene: TRBJ1-4
v_gene: TRBV5-1
CDR3aa: CASSLADSANEKLFF
CDR3nt: TGCGCCAGCAGCTTGGCGGACTCAGCTAATGAAAAACTGTTTTTT

abundance: NA
d_gene: NA
j_gene: TRBJ2-2
v_gene: TRBV28
CDR3aa: CASSLASGPFTGELFF
CDR3nt: TGTGCCAGCAGTTTAGCCTCTGGGCCTTTCACCGGGGAGCTGTTTTTT

abundance: NA
d_gene: TRBD2
j_gene: TRBJ2-2
v_gene: TRBV14
CDR3aa: CASSQREFGELFF
CDR3nt: TGTGCCAGCAGCCAGCGGGAGTTCGGGGAGCTGTTTTTT

abundance: once
d_gene: NA
j_gene: TRBJ1-5
v_gene: TRBV6-1
CDR3aa: CASSDWGRKNNQPQHF
CDR3nt: TGTGCCAGCAGTGATTGGGGGAGGAAGAACAATCAGCCCCAGCATTTT

abundance: NA
d_gene: TRBD1
j_gene: TRBJ2-1
v_gene: TRBV15
CDR3aa: CATRAKGAPSYNEQFF
CDR3nt: TGTGCCACCAGAGCAAAGGGGGCCCCCTCCTACAATGAGCAGTTCTTC

abundance: NA
d_gene: TRBD1
j_gene: TRBJ2-7
v_gene: TRBV13
CDR3aa: CASSPRDRKRSYEQYF
CDR3nt: TGTGCCAGCAGCCCACGGGACAGAAAAAGATCCTACGAGCAGTACTTC

abundance: NA
d_gene: TRBD1
j_gene: TRBJ2-1
v_gene: TRBV29-1
CDR3aa: CSVDPGGSIDNEQFF
CDR3nt: TGCAGCGTGGATCCAGGGGGCTCTATTGACAATGAGCAGTTCTTC

abundance: NA
d_gene: NA
j_gene: TRBJ2-1
v_gene: TRBV9
CDR3aa: CASSVGGAGEQFF
CDR3nt: TGTGCCAGCAGCGTAGGAGGGGCCGGTGAGCAGTTCTTC

abundance: NA
d_gene: NA
j_gene: TRBJ1-3
v_gene: TRBV5-4
CDR3aa: CASSSGDYSGNTIYF
CDR3nt: TGTGCCAGCAGCTCGGGCGATTACTCTGGAAACACCATATATTTT

abundance: few
d_gene: NA
j_gene: TRBJ2-3
v_gene: TRBV5-6
CDR3aa: CASSLWGGSTDTQYF
CDR3nt: TGTGCCAGCAGCTTATGGGGTGGGAGCACAGATACGCAGTATTTT

abundance: NA
d_gene: TRBD2
j_gene: TRBJ2-3
v_gene: TRBV9
CDR3aa: CASSVRAGGLTDTQYF
CDR3nt: TGTGCCAGCAGCGTACGAGCGGGGGGCCTCACAGATACGCAGTATTTT

abundance: NA
d_gene: TRBD2
j_gene: TRBJ2-2
v_gene: TRBV27
CDR3aa: CASSPIGTSGRGGELFF
CDR3nt: TGTGCCAGCAGTCCGATTGGGACTAGCGGGAGAGGCGGGGAGCTGTTTTTT

abundance: once
d_gene: NA
j_gene: TRBJ1-2
v_gene: TRBV6-1
CDR3aa: CASSEALGLAYGYTF
CDR3nt: TGTGCCAGCAGTGAAGCGTTGGGGCTAGCCTATGGCTACACCTTC

abundance: once
d_gene: TRBD1
j_gene: TRBJ2-7
v_gene: TRBV10-1
CDR3aa: CASSEPDRESLYEQYF
CDR3nt: TGCGCCAGCAGTGAGCCCGACAGGGAGTCCCTCTACGAGCAGTACTTC

abundance: NA
d_gene: TRBD2
j_gene: TRBJ2-7
v_gene: TRBV5-6
CDR3aa: CASSLMTGGSYEQYF
CDR3nt: TGTGCCAGCAGCCTGATGACGGGGGGTTCCTACGAGCAGTACTTC

abundance: NA
d_gene: NA
j_gene: TRBJ1-1
v_gene: TRBV5-4
CDR3aa: CASSLEAAGEAFF
CDR3nt: TGTGCCAGCAGCTTGGAGGCAGCGGGTGAAGCTTTCTTT

abundance: once
d_gene: TRBD1
j_gene: TRBJ2-5
v_gene: TRBV30
CDR3aa: CAWSVDRAFETQYF
CDR3nt: TGTGCCTGGAGTGTAGACAGGGCTTTCGAGACCCAGTACTTC